One and the same sample provided the 27 T cell receptor beta chains below, sequenced in a study of cytomegalovirus exposure and HLA in healthy donors. The PCR employed 60 Vbeta primers together with 13 Jbeta primers. Sequencing was performed with immunoSEQ multiplex PCR; in TCRdb, only in-frame clones are kept and a portion is missing. The sample contains more than 110,000 clones, roughly 83% of which appear only once. Sequenced sample: PBMCs. Receptor source: a man in his forties in good health and CMV-seropositive.

The V gene is TRBV5-1, the J gene TRBJ2-7, with 7 bases identical to TRBD2. J lost 2 bases, V lost 2 bases, and 10 bases had no gene match. The CDR3 length is 16 residues. CDR1 is SGHRS and CDR2 is YFSETQ in the germline V gene. CDR3 in DNA: TGCGCCAGCAGCTTTACTTCAGGTGGGGGGGCCTACGAGCAGTACTTC. Translating it yields CASSFTSGGGAYEQYF.

This clone was picked up one time. The chain carries TRBV27 and TRBJ2-6, with D tentatively TRBD1 (6 bases). The V and J ends lost 3 bases and 0 bases respectively, with 12 bases between them. Germline loops: CDR1 MNHEY, CDR2 SMNVEV (reference sequence). The CDR3 runs 17 residues. The CDR3 coding sequence is TGTGCCAGCAGTTTGCAGGGACAAATCTCTGGGGCCAACGTCCTGACTTTC. Protein: CASSLQGQISGANVLTF. Full variable domain (rest looked up from reference TRBV27 and TRBJ2-6): EAQVTQNPRYLITVTGKKLTVTCSQNMNHEYMSWYRQDPGLGLRQIYYSMNVEVTDKGDVPEGYKVSRKEKRNFPLILESPSPNQTSLYFCASSLQGQISGANVLTFGAGSRLTVL.

This clone was recorded a few times. The gene calls are TRBV6-6 and TRBJ2-5; no definite D call. V was trimmed by 6 bases and J by 3 bases, leaving 14 bases between them. CDR1 MNHNY and CDR2 SVGAGI come from the germline V gene (reference sequence). The CDR3 runs to 14 residues. CDR3: CASSPRGEKETQYF. CDR3 nucleotide sequence: TGTGCCAGCAGCCCTCGAGGAGAGAAAGAGACCCAGTACTTC.

The chain recombines TRBV27 with TRBJ1-1; 9 positions match TRBD1. V was pared by 11 bases and J by 3 bases, with 16 bases of the junction left unmatched. The CDR3 runs to 16 residues. Per germline, CDR1 MNHEY and CDR2 SMNVEV (reference sequence). The CDR3 loop reads CASRRKPTGGDTEAFF. As DNA, the CDR3 is TGTGCCTCCAGGAGGAAACCGACAGGGGGGGACACTGAAGCTTTCTTT.

The chain has TRBV9 and TRBJ1-1; 7 bases line up with TRBD1. Germline-derived CDR1 and CDR2 are SGDLS and YYNGEE. Trimming at V came to 3 bases and at J to 1 base, leaving 3 bases not matched to a gene. CDR3 size: 14 residues. The CDR3 sequence is CASSGTGANTEAFF. As DNA, the CDR3 is TGTGCCAGCAGCGGCACAGGGGCGAACACTGAAGCTTTCTTT.

This clone was counted only a few times. J is TRBJ2-1 and V is TRBV14; D is perhaps TRBD2 (6 bases). The CDR3 length is 18 residues. Between the trimmed V and J ends, which lost 0 bases and 6 bases, there was a span of 21 bases. Germline V gene data show CDR1 as SGHDN and CDR2 as FVKESK. Written as DNA, the CDR3 is TGTGCCAGCAGCCAAGATGGGGATCGGCTAGCGTTCATCAATGAGCAGTTCTTC. Translation gives CASSQDGDRLAFINEQFF.

The chain joins TRBV18 to TRBJ2-7; TRBD1 agrees at 12 bases. The length of the CDR3 is 14 residues. Trimming cost V 6 bases and J 7 bases; bases outside gene matches: 7. Germline V gene lookup returns CDR1 KGHSH and CDR2 LQKENI. The CDR3 coding sequence is TGTGCCAGCTCGGACCGGGACAGGGGGCAGGAGCAGTACTTC. Translated: CASSDRDRGQEQYF.

This chain joins TRBV5-1 and TRBJ2-5, with 7 bases matching TRBD1. The CDR3 loop spans 14 amino acids. Germline V CDR1 and CDR2: SGHRS, YFSETQ. After removal of 4 bases from V and 3 bases from J, the junction contained 6 bases not matched to a gene. The CDR3 is CASSKTDREETQYF. The CDR3 bases are TGCGCCAGCAGCAAGACAGACAGGGAAGAGACCCAGTACTTC.

This clone showed up just once. The CDR3 sequence: CASSQVLVEREPDTQYF. CDR3 in DNA: TGTGCCAGCAGCCAAGTTTTGGTCGAGCGGGAGCCAGATACGCAGTATTTT. The chain employs TRBV4-2 and TRBJ2-3, with 8 bases lining up with TRBD2. V gave up 1 base and J gave up 4 bases; unmatched junction bases: 10. Germline values: CDR1 LGHNA, CDR2 YNFKEQ. This CDR3 is 17 amino acids long.

The rearrangement links TRBV10-3 to TRBJ2-3, with D unclear. Germline V gives CDR1 ENHRY, CDR2 SYGVKD. Trimming stripped 2 bases from V and 4 bases from J, with 13 bases between. This CDR3 is 15 amino acids long. The CDR3 loop reads CAISEAFTGPDTQYF. The DNA of the CDR3 is TGTGCCATCAGTGAGGCATTCACTGGTCCAGATACGCAGTATTTT.

The J gene is TRBJ1-6, the V gene TRBV18; a weak D match, TRBD1 (5 bases). CDR1 is KGHSH, CDR2 LQKENI, per germline. Trimming removed 10 bases from V and 7 bases from J, with 11 bases in between. The CDR3 sequence is 12 residues long. CDR3 in amino acids: CATTSGNSPLHF. The CDR3 DNA follows: TGTGCCACCACGTCAGGGAATTCACCCCTCCACTTT. The variable domain in full, with the rest retrieved from reference TRBV18 and TRBJ1-6, is NAGVMQNPRHLVRRRGQEARLRCSPMKGHSHVYWYRQLPEEGLKFMVYLQKENIIDESGMPKERFSAEFPKEGPSILRIQQVVRGDSAAYFCATTSGNSPLHFGNGTRLTVT.

The rearrangement links TRBV5-1 to TRBJ2-5; 11 positions match TRBD1. This CDR3 is built from 15 residues. V lost 4 bases to trimming and J lost 6 bases; unmatched junction nucleotides: 8. Germline CDR1 is SGHRS and CDR2 is YFSETQ. The CDR3 sequence is CASSTDRGRLKTQYF. The CDR3 nucleotides are TGCGCCAGCAGCACGGACAGGGGGCGGTTAAAGACCCAGTACTTC.

The chain couples TRBV19 to TRBJ2-1, with 10 bases fitting TRBD2. The length of the CDR3 is 16 residues. The germline CDR1 and CDR2 sequences are LNHDA and SQIVND (reference sequence). After removal of 3 bases from V and 9 bases from J, the junction contained 11 bases not matched to a gene. For the CDR3, the DNA is TGTGCCAGTAGTATGGTGGAGATTAGCGGGAGGCCTGAGCAGTTCTTC. Translation: CASSMVEISGRPEQFF.

The J gene is TRBJ2-7, the V gene TRBV7-8; 10 bases line up with TRBD1. This CDR3 has 16 residues. In germline, CDR1 is SGHVS, CDR2 FQNEAQ. The junction had 10 bases not matched to a gene; V was cut back by 3 bases and J by 5 bases. The CDR3 reads CASSFPTGGEVDEQYF. DNA for the CDR3: TGTGCCAGCAGCTTCCCGACAGGGGGCGAAGTTGACGAGCAGTACTTC.

The chain joins TRBV9 to TRBJ2-1; D not certain. Trimming stripped 1 base from V and 0 bases from J, with 5 bases between. CDR3 size: 14 residues. Germline CDR1 is SGDLS and CDR2 is YYNGEE. CDR3 in amino acids: CASSVYSSYNEQFF. The DNA of the CDR3 is TGTGCCAGCAGCGTATATAGCTCCTACAATGAGCAGTTCTTC.

The rearrangement joins TRBV30 to TRBJ2-2; 7 nucleotides match TRBD1. V shed 8 bases, J shed 0 bases, and the junction held 3 bases outside the gene matches. The CDR3 consists of 13 residues. From germline, CDR1 is GTSNPN and CDR2 SVGIG (reference sequence). As DNA, the CDR3 is TGTGCCAGGGGACAGACGAACACCGGGGAGCTGTTTTTT. This gives the protein CARGQTNTGELFF.

The V gene is TRBV5-4, the J gene TRBJ1-1, with 10 bases identical to TRBD1. With 5 bases clipped from V and 4 bases from J, the junction kept 8 bases outside the gene matches. The CDR3 has 15 residues. The germline V gene encodes CDR1 SGHNT and CDR2 YYREEE (reference sequence). CDR3 residues: CASRKDRGRGTEAFF. The CDR3 nucleotides read TGTGCCAGCAGGAAAGACAGGGGGCGGGGCACTGAAGCTTTCTTT. Full variable domain (outside the CDR3, taken from reference TRBV5-4 and TRBJ1-1): ETGVTQSPTHLIKTRGQQVTLRCSSQSGHNTVSWYQQALGQGPQFIFQYYREEENGRGNFPPRFSGLQFPNYSSELNVNALELDDSALYLCASRKDRGRGTEAFFGQGTRLTVV.

The V gene is TRBV7-3, the J gene TRBJ1-2; D is ambiguous. From germline, CDR1 is SGHTA and CDR2 FQGTGA. The CDR3 extends over 14 amino acids. Trimming took 2 bases from V and 2 from J, leaving 9 bases between them. The CDR3 sequence is CASSLGGQNYGYTF. The CDR3 DNA sequence: TGTGCCAGCAGCTTAGGAGGGCAGAACTATGGCTACACCTTC.

The gene calls are TRBV7-6 and TRBJ2-5; 8 nucleotides align to TRBD1. After removal of 0 bases from V and 1 base from J, the junction contained 1 base not matched to a gene. This CDR3 is built from 15 residues. CDR1 is SGHVS and CDR2 is FNYEAQ in the germline V gene. This chain's CDR3 is CASSLAGTGQETQYF. The CDR3 DNA reads as TGTGCCAGCAGCTTAGCGGGGACAGGCCAAGAGACCCAGTACTTC.

The chain recombines TRBV19 with TRBJ2-7; TRBD1 might be the D (6 bases). Germline CDR1 LNHDA, CDR2 SQIVND (reference sequence). V dropped 5 bases and J dropped 6 bases, with 17 bases sitting between them. The CDR3 is 14 residues long. The CDR3 DNA is TGTGCCAGTAGTTCCCAGGGGTCCAGCCCCGAGCAGTACTTC. Its translation: CASSSQGSSPEQYF.

The V gene is TRBV7-8, the J gene TRBJ2-1; 10 positions match TRBD2. The CDR3 spans 17 residues. Germline loops: CDR1 SGHVS, CDR2 FQNEAQ. V lost 4 bases to trimming and J lost 6 bases; unmatched junction nucleotides: 12. Here the CDR3 DNA reads TGTGCCAGCAGCTCCACGAACCTAGCGGGAGTCTTCAATGAGCAGTTCTTC. Protein sequence: CASSSTNLAGVFNEQFF. The whole variable domain, remainder taken from reference TRBV7-8 and TRBJ2-1, is GAGVSQSPRYKVAKRGQDVALRCDPISGHVSLFWYQQALGQGPEFLTYFQNEAQLDKSGLPSDRFFAERPEGSVSTLKIQRTQQEDSAVYLCASSSTNLAGVFNEQFFGPGTRLTVL.

This CDR3 is CASSDRVTNEKLFF. CDR3 DNA: TGTGCCAGCAGCGACAGAGTAACTAATGAAAAACTGTTTTTT. The chain joins TRBV7-8 to TRBJ1-4, with D perhaps matching TRBD1 (5 bases). The germline V gene has CDR1 SGHVS and CDR2 FQNEAQ. Trimming pared 5 bases from V and 1 base from J, leaving 8 bases between. There are 14 residues in the CDR3.

This chain joins TRBV6-5 and TRBJ2-2, with 10 positions matching TRBD1. Germline-derived CDR1 and CDR2 are MNHEY and SVGAGI. The CDR3 extends over 15 amino acids. V lost 5 bases, J lost 6 bases, and 6 bases stayed unmatched. CDR3 DNA: TGTGCCAGCAGTCGACAGGGGGCGCAGGCCGGGGAGCTGTTTTTT. As protein: CASSRQGAQAGELFF.

The J gene is TRBJ2-7, the V gene TRBV29-1; TRBD1 matches at 10 bases. This CDR3 is 13 amino acids long. CDR1 SQVTM and CDR2 ANQGSEA come from the germline V gene. Trimming removed 4 bases from V and 5 bases from J; junction bases left unmatched: 5. CDR3 region: CSVGTGGEDEQYF. The CDR3 coding sequence is TGCAGCGTTGGGACAGGGGGGGAGGACGAGCAGTACTTC.

The chain uses TRBV29-1 and TRBJ1-2, with TRBD1 matching over 7 bases. The CDR3 is 11 residues long. Per germline, CDR1 SQVTM and CDR2 ANQGSEA. With 4 bases clipped from V and 7 bases from J, the junction kept 3 bases outside the gene matches. As DNA, the CDR3 is TGCAGCGTTGTAGACAGGGTTGGCTACACCTTC. Encoded protein: CSVVDRVGYTF.

The rearrangement joins TRBV7-2 to TRBJ2-5; D may be TRBD1 (5 bases). Germline-derived CDR1 and CDR2 are SGHTA and FQGNSA. V was trimmed by 5 bases and J by 7 bases, leaving 11 bases between them. The CDR3 spans 12 residues. CDR3 in amino acids: CASSPYQGTQYF. The CDR3 region has the DNA TGTGCCAGCAGCCCTTATCAGGGGACCCAGTACTTC.

In nucleotides, the CDR3 is TGCGCCAGCAGTCTCCGACAGGGCTGGACTGAAGCTTTCTTT. Its translation is CASSLRQGWTEAFF. The rearrangement links TRBV23-1 to TRBJ1-1, with 7 bases matching TRBD1. TRBV23-1 is recorded as an ORF, its role being uncertain. J gave up 5 bases and V 4 bases, and 7 bases lay outside the gene matches. This CDR3 is built from 14 residues.